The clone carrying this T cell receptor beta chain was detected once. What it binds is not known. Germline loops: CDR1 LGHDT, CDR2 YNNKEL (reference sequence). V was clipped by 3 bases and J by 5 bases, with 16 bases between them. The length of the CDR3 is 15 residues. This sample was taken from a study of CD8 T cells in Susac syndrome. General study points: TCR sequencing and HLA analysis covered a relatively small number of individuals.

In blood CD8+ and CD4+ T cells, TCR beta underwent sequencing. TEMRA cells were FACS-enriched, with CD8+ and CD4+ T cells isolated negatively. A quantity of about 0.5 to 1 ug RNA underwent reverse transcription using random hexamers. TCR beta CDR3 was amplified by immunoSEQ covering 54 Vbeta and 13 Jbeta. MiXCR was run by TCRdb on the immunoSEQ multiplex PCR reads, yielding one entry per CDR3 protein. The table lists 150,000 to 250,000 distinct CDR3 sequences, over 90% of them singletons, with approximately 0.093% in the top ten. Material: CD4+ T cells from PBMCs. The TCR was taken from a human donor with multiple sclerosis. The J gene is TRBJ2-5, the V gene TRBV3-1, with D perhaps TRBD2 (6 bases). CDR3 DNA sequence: TGTGCCAGCAGCCACCCCGGGGGAAATCACGAGACCCAGTACTTC. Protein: CASSHPGGNHETQYF.